This T cell receptor (beta chain) is from a study of blood T cells in healthy people across ages. This CDR3 has 15 residues. V shed 1 base and J 3 bases; nucleotides not matched to a gene: 3. Germline V CDR1 and CDR2: SGHDN, FVKESK. This clonotype has a handful of counts. Then a second PCR, running about 6 to 12 cycles, was carried out with a sample-barcoded 5' primer and a J-beta primer mix. MiXCR, applied by TCRdb to the 5' RACE reads, yields one record per CDR3 protein. The table shows about 810,000 distinct CDR3 sequences, with roughly 35% occurring only once. The genes are TRBV14 and TRBJ2-1, with 7 bases matching TRBD1. The specimen sequenced was blood. This TCR was sampled from a man aged 18 to 30 in good health. The CDR3 region has the DNA TGTGCCAGCAGCCAAGTCAGGGGGAGCTACAATGAGCAGTTCTTC. Its translation: CASSQVRGSYNEQFF.